Each of the 16 T cell receptor beta chains below was sequenced from the same sample in a study of T-cell reconstitution after alpha-beta-depleted transplantation in children (TCRdb year 2016). The time point label here, explained by the study, means: day 60 (about 2 months) after transplantation. Per the publication, the treatment or condition label means: allogeneic hematopoietic cell transplantation with graft depleted of TCRalphabeta T cells and CD19 B cells. The library was produced with PCR. TCRdb lists the instrument as Illumina HiSeq 2500. Molecular barcoding was employed in the preparation of TCR libraries, with unique molecular identifiers being used to normalize TCRbeta repertoire quantification. TCRdb reworked the public reads: Q25 trimming with fastp, MiXCR clone assembly, productive beta chains retained. One record per CDR3 amino acid sequence lists the most common genes and DNA. This sample gives 27,000 or so distinct CDR3 sequences in total; over 15% of them show up just once. The top ten hold approximately 40% of the sample.

The sample here was PBMCs, mostly from graft donor cells, taken 60 days after TCRalphabeta/CD19-depleted stem cell transplant. These receptors were obtained from a male patient aged 2-10 years who had a stem cell transplant for acute lymphoblastic leukemia, so the T cells may come from the graft donor.

This clonotype has more than one count but fewer than ten. V usage is TRBV29-1 and J usage is TRBJ2-5, with D possibly TRBD1 on 5 matching bases. V was pared by 4 bases and J by 2 bases, with 14 bases between. This CDR3 region has 14 residues. The germline V gene has CDR1 SQVTM and CDR2 ANQGSEA. This CDR3 is CSVGDRDFQETQYF. CDR3 sequence (DNA): TGCAGCGTTGGTGACAGAGATTTTCAAGAGACCCAGTACTTC. Full variable domain (outside the CDR3, taken from reference TRBV29-1 and TRBJ2-5): SAVISQKPSRDICQRGTSLTIQCQVDSQVTMMFWYRQQPGQSLTLIATANQGSEATYESGFVIDKFPISRPNLTFSTLTVSNMSPEDSSIYLCSVGDRDFQETQYFGPGTRLLVL.

This clonotype was seen a few times. J is TRBJ2-7 and V is TRBV29-1, with 12 bases aligning to TRBD1. The CDR3 loop spans 14 amino acids. J was trimmed by 7 bases and V by 7 bases; bases with no gene match: 11. The germline gives CDR1 SQVTM, CDR2 ANQGSEA. CDR3 residues: CSALRDRGPGEQYF. CDR3 nucleotides: TGCAGCGCCCTTCGGGACAGGGGGCCAGGGGAGCAGTACTTC.

The sample holds many counts of this clonotype. This sequence joins TRBV20-1 and TRBJ2-7; 11 bases are shared with TRBD2. Looked up from germline, CDR1 is DFQATT and CDR2 is SNEGSKA (reference sequence). Losses at the gene ends were 0 bases for V and 0 bases for J; bases not matched to a gene: 4. CDR3 length equals 16 residues. The CDR3 is CSARDRTSGYSYEQYF. CDR3 bases: TGCAGTGCTAGAGATCGGACTAGCGGGTACTCCTACGAGCAGTACTTC.

V and J are TRBV11-2 and TRBJ2-3; the match to TRBD2 covers 10 bases. From germline, CDR1 is SGHAT and CDR2 FQNNGV. The CDR3 is made up of 19 amino acids. The V segment lost 0 bases and the J segment 1 base; nucleotides outside the gene matches: 10. The CDR3 nucleotides read TGTGCCAGCAGCTTAGAATTGCTAGCGGGAGTTTATGGCACAGATACGCAGTATTTT. Translating gives CASSLELLAGVYGTDTQYF.

This clonotype was seen ten or more times. This chain connects TRBV24-1 to TRBJ2-1; D possibly corresponds to TRBD1 (5 bases). This CDR3 spans 11 amino acids. From germline, CDR1 is KGHDR and CDR2 SFDVKD. V was shortened by 7 bases and J by 7 bases, with 7 bases between the two germline ends. The CDR3 DNA reads as TGTGCCACCAGAAGGGGAAATGAGCAGTTCTTC. Its protein is CATRRGNEQFF.

The table lists this clonotype with many counts. The genes are TRBV27 and TRBJ2-1; 8 bases line up with TRBD1. After removal of 2 bases from V and 6 bases from J, the junction contained 3 bases not matched to a gene. The CDR3 runs 14 residues. The germline CDR1 and CDR2 sequences are MNHEY and SMNVEV (reference sequence). The CDR3 region is CASSLGQGGNEQFF. In DNA form, the CDR3 reads TGTGCCAGCAGTTTAGGACAGGGTGGCAATGAGCAGTTCTTC.

This clonotype has ten or more counts. J is TRBJ2-1 and V is TRBV20-1; D unclear. The CDR3 consists of 15 residues. In germline, CDR1 is DFQATT, CDR2 SNEGSKA (reference sequence). Trimming removed 3 bases at V and 7 bases at J, with 19 bases between. The CDR3: CSARDALPLRNEQFF. CDR3 DNA: TGCAGTGCTAGGGACGCGCTCCCTTTGAGGAATGAGCAGTTCTTC.

This clonotype is a singleton in its sample. Lacking the conserved final phenylalanine or tryptophan, this CDR3 likely reflects a read error. The DNA is omitted, as the CDR3 cannot be located on it reliably, and the CDR3 follows TCRdb's listing. The chain combines TRBV29-1 with TRBJ2-5. In germline, CDR1 is SQVTM, CDR2 ANQGSEA. A total of 12 residues make up the CDR3, ends included. The CDR3: CSAGPVMGTRYC.

A few counts support this clonotype. The rearrangement uses TRBV9 and TRBJ2-3, with 7 bases that match TRBD2. The CDR3 runs to 16 residues. Germline-derived CDR1 and CDR2 are SGDLS and YYNGEE. V shed 0 bases and J 1 base; nucleotides not matched to a gene: 5. The CDR3 DNA reads as TGTGCCAGCAGCGTAGATCTTCGGGGGGGCACAGATACGCAGTATTTT. Translation: CASSVDLRGGTDTQYF.

This clonotype was counted many times. V is TRBV24-1 and J is TRBJ2-3, with a weak D call TRBD1 (6 bases). The V gene's germline CDR1 is KGHDR and CDR2 SFDVKD. This CDR3 has 19 amino acids. V was shortened by 4 bases and J by 0 bases, with 22 bases between the two germline ends. The CDR3 sequence: CATSDRPYKRTESTDTQYF. The CDR3 region has the DNA TGTGCCACCAGTGACCGCCCCTATAAGAGGACAGAGAGCACAGATACGCAGTATTTT.

This chain joins TRBV27 and TRBJ1-5; D might be TRBD1 (5 bases). Germline V gene lookup returns CDR1 MNHEY and CDR2 SMNVEV (reference sequence). This CDR3 contains 16 residues. V was pared by 4 bases and J by 0 bases, with 13 bases between. In nucleotides, the CDR3 is TGTGCCAGCAGTTCAGCAGGGAGGTATAGCAATCAGCCCCAGCATTTT. Translated, it gives CASSSAGRYSNQPQHF.

This clonotype has at least ten counts. The gene calls are TRBV10-3 and TRBJ2-1, with 11 bases matching TRBD2. The V gene's germline CDR1 is ENHRY and CDR2 SYGVKD. Trimming at V came to 2 bases and at J to 5 bases, leaving 5 bases not matched to a gene. The CDR3 sequence is 16 residues long. The CDR3 DNA reads as TGTGCCATCAGTGAGGCCGGGACTAGCGGCAACAATGAGCAGTTCTTC. Its translation: CAISEAGTSGNNEQFF.

This clonotype has only a few counts. This chain joins TRBV20-1 and TRBJ2-7, with D unclear. Germline-derived CDR1 and CDR2 are DFQATT and SNEGSKA (reference sequence). The CDR3 is made up of 13 amino acids. Trimming cost V 3 bases and J 6 bases, with 15 bases left between them. CDR3 bases: TGCAGTGCTAGGGTCCAGATCCTCGGCGAGCAGTACTTC. Residues: CSARVQILGEQYF.

This clonotype came up many times. The chain combines TRBV6-5 with TRBJ1-5, with D uncertain. V lost 4 bases and J 5 bases, leaving 9 bases between the germline ends. Germline V CDR1 and CDR2: MNHEY, SVGAGI. The CDR3 extends over 13 amino acids. The CDR3 loop is CASSLWGDQPQHF. The CDR3 bases are TGTGCCAGCAGTTTATGGGGAGATCAGCCCCAGCATTTT.

This clonotype was found a few times. The chain combines TRBV20-1 with TRBJ1-2, with D unresolved. Germline V CDR1 and CDR2: DFQATT, SNEGSKA (reference sequence). CDR3 length: 14 residues. Trimming stripped 3 bases from V and 8 bases from J, with 19 bases between. The CDR3 loop is CSARIAEQVGGYTF. CDR3 sequence (DNA): TGCAGTGCTAGGATAGCGGAGCAGGTGGGGGGCTACACCTTC.

The sample holds many counts of this clonotype. This chain uses TRBV20-1 with TRBJ2-6; D is tentatively TRBD1 or TRBD2 (6 bases each). CDR1 DFQATT and CDR2 SNEGSKA come from the germline V gene (reference sequence). The CDR3 is made up of 14 amino acids. CDR3 loop: CSALGGAGANVLTF. The CDR3 DNA reads TGCAGCGCCCTCGGGGGCGCTGGGGCCAACGTCCTGACTTTC.